This passage covers 16 T cell receptor beta chains from one sample sequenced in a study of T cell clonality in common variable immunodeficiency. Sequenced by immunoSEQ multiplex PCR; TCRdb stores in-frame clones only, minus some. This sample carries about 37,000 clones, none of them present only once. Input material: peripheral blood mononuclear cells. All receptors derive from a person between 18 and 75 years old in good health.

This clone was recorded at least ten times. The CDR3 DNA, read in part, is TGTGCCAGCAGTCTTAACAGATACAATGAG. This translates into CASSLNRYNE. The whole CDR3 protein is CASSLNRYNEQFF. This chain connects TRBV6-4 to TRBJ2-1; D gene unclear. From the germline J gene comes the end of the CDR3, since the read stops 3 residues before it. V lost 5 bases and J lost 4, with 9 bases in between. This CDR3 contains 13 residues. The germline V gene has CDR1 MRHNA and CDR2 SNTAGT.

This clone was seen repeatedly, ten times or more. The missing CDR3 end, 3 residues past where the read stops, is filled in from the germline J gene. This chain connects TRBV20-1 to TRBJ2-2, with D possibly matching TRBD2 (7 bases). CDR3 length: 14 amino acids. The germline V and J ends were trimmed by 6 bases and 6 bases, with 17 bases remaining between them. The germline V gene encodes CDR1 DFQATT and CDR2 SNEGSKA (reference sequence). The CDR3: CSASGDIASGELFF. The sequenced CDR3 bases are TGCAGTGCAAGCGGGGACATTGCTTCCGGGGAG.

At least ten counts were recorded for this clone. The observed sequence ends 3 residues before the CDR3 terminus, with the missing tail filled in from the germline J gene. The chain combines TRBV7-6 with TRBJ2-6, with D possibly being TRBD2 (6 bases). Trimming removed 5 bases at V and 4 bases at J, with 15 bases between. Germline CDR1 reads SGHVS; CDR2 reads FNYEAQ. The CDR3 has 16 amino acids. The CDR3 spells CASSPNWRAGANVLTF. The sequenced part of the CDR3 DNA is TGTGCCAGCAGCCCAAACTGGAGGGCCGGGGCCAACGTC.

In this sample, this clone turned up many times. The read is 3 residues too short to cover the CDR3 end, so that end is filled in from the germline J gene. The V call is TRBV30, the J call TRBJ2-3; D may be TRBD2 (5 bases). Germline CDR1 is GTSNPN and CDR2 is SVGIG (reference sequence). The CDR3 spans 18 residues. Trimming cost V 2 bases and J 4 bases, with 25 bases left between them. The covered CDR3 bases are TGTGCCTGGAGTCGTGGAGGCCACGTCCGCGGTTCATCAGATACG. Encoded protein: CAWSRGGHVRGSSDT. The complete CDR3 reads CAWSRGGHVRGSSDTQYF. The variable domain in full, with the rest retrieved from reference TRBV30 and TRBJ2-3, is SQTIHQWPATLVQPVGSPLSLECTVEGTSNPNLYWYRQAAGRGLQLLFYSVGIGQISSEVPQNLSASRPQDRQFILSSKKLLLSDSGFYLCAWSRGGHVRGSSDTQYFGPGTRLTVL.

Ten or more counts support this clone. The read terminates 3 residues before the CDR3 end, so the remaining end is supplied by the germline J gene. Other DNA sequences within the sample encode an identical CDR3. The V and J genes are TRBV30 and TRBJ1-2; D may be TRBD1 (5 bases). The germline CDR1 and CDR2 sequences are GTSNPN and SVGIG (reference sequence). Trimming removed 0 bases at V and 7 bases at J, with 9 bases between. The CDR3 spans 12 residues. The CDR3 protein is CAWSVGGGGYTF. The sequenced CDR3 bases are TGTGCCTGGAGTGTCGGGGGGGGTGGC.

At least ten counts were recorded for this clone. The CDR3 extends 3 residues past the end of the read, so its final part is completed from the germline J gene. This rearrangement joins TRBV20-1 to TRBJ2-7; D possibly corresponds to TRBD1 (5 bases). Germline assignment: CDR1 DFQATT and CDR2 SNEGSKA (reference sequence). CDR3 size: 13 residues. The germline V and J ends were trimmed by 4 bases and 5 bases, with 15 bases remaining between them. CDR3 loop: CSAMGPAGNEQYF. The sequenced part of the CDR3 DNA is TGCAGTGCTATGGGGCCCGCTGGGAACGAG.

Ten or more counts support this clone. The CDR3 is cut off 3 residues early in the read; its end comes from the germline J gene. The rearrangement links TRBV6-2 or TRBV6-3 to TRBJ2-3; 10 bases align to TRBD2. The CDR3 spans 15 residues. V trimming: 7 bases; J trimming: 2 bases; junction bases outside the gene matches: 6. Germline values: CDR1 MNHEY, CDR2 SVGEGT. The sequenced part of the CDR3 DNA is TGTGCCAGCATCGCAGGGACTAGCGACACAGATACG. Its translation is CASIAGTSDTDT. The complete CDR3 sequence is CASIAGTSDTDTQYF.

At least ten counts were recorded for this clone. Read sequence stops 3 residues before the CDR3 end, and the germline J gene provides the missing end. The rearrangement joins TRBV20-1 to TRBJ2-1, with 9 bases identical to TRBD2. In germline, CDR1 is DFQATT, CDR2 SNEGSKA (reference sequence). The CDR3 is 15 residues long. V lost 0 bases, J lost 9 bases, and 9 bases stayed unmatched. The CDR3 region is CSARELAGSYTEQFF. CDR3 bases read: TGCAGTGCTAGAGAACTAGCGGGCTCTTATACTGAG.

This clone was seen at least ten times. The observed sequence ends 3 residues before the CDR3 terminus, with the missing tail filled in from the germline J gene. V usage is TRBV20-1 and J usage is TRBJ2-3, with 11 bases that match TRBD2. CDR1 is DFQATT and CDR2 is SNEGSKA in the germline V gene (reference sequence). This CDR3 comprises 17 residues. With 5 bases clipped from V and 5 bases from J, the junction kept 15 bases outside the gene matches. This chain's CDR3 is CSALPQGLAGRRDTQYF. CDR3 bases read: TGCAGTGCTCTTCCCCAAGGACTAGCGGGTAGGAGAGATACG.

This clone was counted ten times or more. The read ends 3 residues early relative to the CDR3; the germline J gene fills the gap. This sequence joins TRBV18 and TRBJ2-7, with D unclear. CDR1 and CDR2 (germline): KGHSH, LQKENI. The CDR3 is 14 amino acids. Trimming took 0 bases from V and 2 from J, leaving 8 bases between them. The covered CDR3 bases are TGTGCCAGCTCACCACCTACAGAAACCTACGAG. Its translation: CASSPPTETYE. The full CDR3 protein reads CASSPPTETYEQYF.

This clone was seen many times. This CDR3 reads CAWRGLAGTEQFF. The DNA read from the CDR3 is TGTGCCTGGAGGGGACTAGCGGGAACTGAG. The gene calls are TRBV30 and TRBJ2-1, with TRBD2 identical over 13 bases. The read ends 3 residues early relative to the CDR3; the germline J gene fills the gap. V was pared by 3 bases and J by 9 bases, with 2 bases of the junction left unmatched. The V gene's germline CDR1 is GTSNPN and CDR2 SVGIG (reference sequence). The CDR3 consists of 13 residues.

This clone has ten or more counts. The sequence runs out 3 residues before the end of the CDR3; the remainder is reconstructed from the germline J gene. The chain combines TRBV5-5 with TRBJ1-1; 7 nucleotides match TRBD1. CDR3 length: 15 amino acids. Germline V gives CDR1 SGHKS, CDR2 YYEKEE (reference sequence). After removal of 1 base from V and 7 bases from J, the junction contained 10 bases not matched to a gene. The sequenced CDR3 bases are TGTGCCAGCAGCTTGAGAGTGACAGGGTTAGGTGAA. Its protein product is CASSLRVTGLGE. The complete CDR3 protein is CASSLRVTGLGEAFF.

This clone was observed many times. The read halts 3 residues ahead of the CDR3 end, with the missing end drawn from the germline J gene. The V gene is TRBV12-3 or TRBV12-4, the J gene TRBJ2-6; possible D gene TRBD1, 6 bases. Trimming shortened V by 5 bases and J by 2 bases, and 10 bases separated the two germline ends. This CDR3 region has 15 residues. The CDR3 sequence is CASSIRTAGANVLTF. The DNA read from the CDR3 is TGTGCCAGCAGTATAAGGACAGCTGGGGCCAACGTC.

This clone has a count of ten or more. The read halts 3 residues ahead of the CDR3 end, with the missing end drawn from the germline J gene. The chain has TRBV19 and TRBJ2-2; tentatively, D is TRBD2 (5 bases). The germline V gene has CDR1 LNHDA and CDR2 SQIVND (reference sequence). CDR3 length: 17 amino acids. With 5 bases removed from V and 4 bases from J, the gap between germline ends came to 20 bases. The chain's CDR3 is CASSERRGAGSTGELFF. The DNA read from the CDR3 is TGTGCCAGTAGTGAGCGACGGGGAGCTGGTAGCACCGGGGAG.

This clone was detected many times. CDR3 loop: CSAYRGSPTGELFF. The sequenced CDR3 bases are TGCAGTGCTTATCGCGGGAGTCCCACCGGGGAG. The chain joins TRBV20-1 to TRBJ2-2; 7 bases are shared with TRBD2. The CDR3 extends 3 residues past the end of the read, so its final part is completed from the germline J gene. The germline CDR1 and CDR2 sequences are DFQATT and SNEGSKA (reference sequence). CDR3 length: 14 residues. V lost 5 bases and J lost 4; bases outside the gene matches: 7.

This clone has a count of ten or more. The read ends 3 residues before the CDR3 terminus; that terminus is restored from the germline J gene. V and J are TRBV19 and TRBJ1-1, with unresolved D. Germline V lookup: CDR1 LNHDA, CDR2 SQIVND (reference sequence). Trimming removed 1 base at V and 5 bases at J, with 17 bases between. This CDR3 has 16 residues. Here the CDR3 reads CASSIGPTFIVTEAFF. The part of the CDR3 DNA that was read is TGTGCCAGTAGTATAGGTCCGACATTCATCGTGACTGAA.